This TCR beta chain was recorded in a study of cytomegalovirus exposure and HLA in healthy donors. About the research overall: From HLA-typed donors, an early data release held approximately 85 million unique TCRs.

Among the donors, all were healthy bone marrow donors. Germline CDR1 and CDR2: SQVTM and ANQGSEA. The CDR3 extends over 12 amino acids. With 7 bases removed from V and 4 bases from J, the gap between germline ends came to 11 bases. Study outcomes and limitations: Follow-up analysis found HLA locus-dependent TCR association rates, highest for DRB1 and lowest for HLA-C. Cytomegalovirus-associated status was assigned to some 160 TCR beta chains.

The PCR used 60 Vbeta and 13 Jbeta primers. The method was immunoSEQ multiplex PCR; TCRdb's version includes in-frame clones alone and lacks a portion of them. This table holds about 160,000 clones, under 80% found once. This clone has only one observation. Its target is unknown. The chain links TRBV29-1 to TRBJ1-3; the D is unclear. The sample comprised PBMCs. This receptor was identified in a female donor in good health and CMV-seronegative. CDR3 DNA sequence: TGCAGCGCGGGAGGGTCGGGAAACACCATATATTTT. Protein product: CSAGGSGNTIYF.